The T cell receptor (beta chain) under discussion was sequenced for a study of blood T cell repertoires in COVID-19 (dated by TCRdb to 2019 to 2021). About the study as a whole: Samples from collaborators originated in the United States, Italy and Spain and spanned both the acute and convalescent phases of COVID-19. The material from the prospective study consisted of cDNA or gDNA derived from T cells, B-cell-depleted T cells, or PBMCs. Subjects who had been exposed to COVID-19, were actively infected with it, or had recovered from it provided the deeply sampled blood TCRbeta repertoires that made up the dataset. The repertoires were released in a freely available public database meant as a resource for research on the immune response to SARS-CoV-2. The samples were drawn from two sources: the first 160 participants of the ongoing ImmuneRACE study, and 1,200 or so subjects contributed by 6 global collaborators. Sample metadata almost always included a de-identified subject ID, COVID-19 status, age in years and sex. HLA class I and class II types, where available, came from metadata supplied by the sample provider rather than from assay-based typing.

Study-level results and caveats: The amount of clinical and demographic metadata varied by source and participant and was provided uncurated.

Another Seattle source contributed samples from volunteer blood donors who had recovered from COVID-19. The collaborating institutions used their own protocols to collect whole blood in K2EDTA tubes. For TCRbeta analysis, collaborators shipped samples in one of three forms: frozen whole blood, isolated PBMCs, or DNA extracted from either of those sample types. TCRbeta CDR3 regions were amplified from genomic DNA by means of the immunoSEQ Assay, a bias-controlled multiplex PCR. The study's own analysis went as follows. Nucleated cell counts per sample were estimated from amplification of reference gene primers within the assay. To quantify the absolute abundance of each unique TCRbeta CDR3 rearrangement, sequence reads were collapsed and filtered. For each sample, productive Simpson clonality was calculated as the square root of Simpson's diversity index over productive rearrangements. In its TCRdb copy, this immuneACCESS table keeps in-frame sequences only and misses some clones. Where compared with another copy, unresolved V genes explain less than half of these, and the others have no known cause. V, J and clone size were drawn from that table, and D and trimming were deduced from the DNA. A total of around 170,000 clones appear in this sample, around 86% of them only once. Of the sample, 13% falls within the top ten clones.

This clone was detected a few times. The antigen this receptor binds is unknown. Base qualities are not provided; no much larger clone lies one nucleotide away. This TCR derives from a man aged 70 or older who had recovered from COVID-19. Sequenced: peripheral blood.

The CDR3 protein sequence reads: CASSLSGRTNYGYTF. The sequence in DNA is TGTGCCAGCAGCTTAAGTGGCAGAACCAACTATGGCTACACCTTC. The rearrangement combines TRBV11-1 with TRBJ1-2; the D gene is unclear. Looking up the germline V gene (reference sequence) yields CDR1 SGHAT and CDR2 FQDESV. Reading from cysteine to phenylalanine, the CDR3 counts 15 amino acids. Only the CDR3 portion is preserved as DNA: 45 bases, with reading frame beginning at the first base. V is shortened by 2 bases, J by 2 bases, and the region joining them spans 12 bases.